Listed below are T cell receptor beta chains from one sample, sequenced in a study of blood T cell repertoires in COVID-19. The repertoire was sequenced with immunoSEQ multiplex PCR; TCRdb's copy has only in-frame clones and lacks some. The data show 160,000 or so clones, 65% to 85% seen once. The source material was PBMCs or T cells enriched from blood (not recorded which). These receptors were obtained from a man aged 40-49 years who had recovered from COVID-19. The CDR3 runs from the conserved cysteine through the conserved F or W. The D gene is left open where the match is weak. For some rows the clone size is stated as once, few or many, or as a class when expanded; others skip it.

J: TRBJ1-5
size: .
length: 13
D: .
V: TRBV27
DNA: TGTGCCAGCAGTTTACTCAGGGTTCAGCCCCAGCATTTT
CDR3: CASSLLRVQPQHF

J: TRBJ1-3
size: .
length: 14
D: .
V: TRBV7-2
DNA: TGTGCCAGCAGCCTCAGGAGGGGTGGAAACACCATATATTTT
CDR3: CASSLRRGGNTIYF

J: TRBJ2-7
size: .
length: 15
D: TRBD2
V: TRBV9
DNA: TGTGCCAGCAGCGAGGGACTAGCGGGGGGCTACGAGCAGTACTTC
CDR3: CASSEGLAGGYEQYF

J: TRBJ2-1
size: once
length: 15
D: TRBD1
V: TRBV2
DNA: TGTGCCAGCACCACCCAGGGGGACCCCTACAATGAGCAGTTCTTC
CDR3: CASTTQGDPYNEQFF

J: TRBJ1-1
size: .
length: 13
D: TRBD1
V: TRBV5-6
DNA: TGTGCCAGCAGCTGGACAGGATACACTGAAGCTTTCTTT
CDR3: CASSWTGYTEAFF

J: TRBJ1-4
size: .
length: 14
D: TRBD1
V: TRBV12-5
DNA: TGTGCTAGTGGCATGGGACAGGCTAATGAAAAACTGTTTTTT
CDR3: CASGMGQANEKLFF

J: TRBJ2-3
size: .
length: 15
D: TRBD2
V: TRBV9
DNA: TGTGCCAGCAGCGTTACTAGCGGGAGATCAGATACGCAGTATTTT
CDR3: CASSVTSGRSDTQYF

J: TRBJ2-1
size: .
length: 20
D: TRBD2
V: TRBV5-1
DNA: TGCGCCAGCAGCCAAAGGCCCCGAGCGGGGGGGTCGAGCTCCTACAATGAGCAGTTCTTC
CDR3: CASSQRPRAGGSSSYNEQFF

J: TRBJ1-1
size: few
length: 13
D: .
V: TRBV11-1
DNA: TGTGCCAGCTGCAGGGGCCTGAACACTGAAGCTTTCTTT
CDR3: CASCRGLNTEAFF

J: TRBJ2-3
size: .
length: 16
D: TRBD2
V: TRBV10-1
DNA: TGCGCCAGCAGGAAGGAGACTAGCGGATGCACAGATACGCAGTATTTT
CDR3: CASRKETSGCTDTQYF

J: TRBJ2-3
size: .
length: 16
D: TRBD2
V: TRBV27
DNA: TGTGCCAGCAGTTTATCTCTAGCGGGTTATACAGATACGCAGTATTTT
CDR3: CASSLSLAGYTDTQYF

J: TRBJ1-2
size: .
length: 14
D: .
V: TRBV18
DNA: TGTGCCAGCTCACCGATGACAGAGAACGATGGCTACACCTTC
CDR3: CASSPMTENDGYTF

J: TRBJ2-2
size: once
length: 15
D: TRBD2
V: TRBV5-4
DNA: TGTGCCAGCAGCTTGGGAGCGGGGACCACCGGGGAGCTGTTTTTT
CDR3: CASSLGAGTTGELFF

J: TRBJ2-2
size: .
length: 15
D: .
V: TRBV2
DNA: TGTGCCAGCAGTAGAACCCCGGTGAACACCGGGGAGCTGTTTTTT
CDR3: CASSRTPVNTGELFF

J: TRBJ2-7
size: .
length: 12
D: .
V: TRBV11-2
DNA: TGTGCCAGCAGCTTAGCTGCCTACGAGCAGTACTTC
CDR3: CASSLAAYEQYF

J: TRBJ1-2
size: .
length: 16
D: TRBD1
V: TRBV6-5
DNA: TGTGCCAGCAGTTTAGTCGGGACAGGAGCTAACTATGGCTACACCTTC
CDR3: CASSLVGTGANYGYTF

J: TRBJ1-3
size: .
length: 16
D: .
V: TRBV21-1
DNA: TGTGCCAGCAGCCCAACTTCGGGAGGCTCTGGAAACACCATATATTTT
CDR3: CASSPTSGGSGNTIYF

J: TRBJ1-1
size: .
length: 13
D: TRBD1
V: TRBV30
DNA: TGTGCCTGGAGACAGGGGGCGAACACTGAAGCTTTCTTT
CDR3: CAWRQGANTEAFF

J: TRBJ1-1
size: .
length: 17
D: TRBD1
V: TRBV3-1/TRBV3-2
DNA: TGTGCCAGCAGCCTCCGGACAGGGAGTATTGGGAGCACTGAAGCTTTCTTT
CDR3: CASSLRTGSIGSTEAFF

J: TRBJ2-5
size: .
length: 15
D: TRBD2
V: TRBV30
DNA: TGTGCCTGGAGTGAAGGAACTAGCGGAAAAGAGACCCAGTACTTC
CDR3: CAWSEGTSGKETQYF

J: TRBJ1-4
size: .
length: 15
D: .
V: TRBV19
DNA: TGTGCCAGTACTACTACCCTGGGGGCGCGTGAAAAACTGTTTTTT
CDR3: CASTTTLGAREKLFF

J: TRBJ2-1
size: .
length: 16
D: .
V: TRBV6-1
DNA: TGTGCCAGCAGTGGACAGGACTTAAGCTCCTACAATGAGCAGTTCTTC
CDR3: CASSGQDLSSYNEQFF

J: TRBJ2-5
size: many
length: 15
D: TRBD2
V: TRBV3-1/TRBV3-2
DNA: TGTGCCAGCAGCCACCCCGTAGCGGGGGAAGAGACCCAGTACTTC
CDR3: CASSHPVAGEETQYF

J: TRBJ1-2
size: .
length: 15
D: TRBD1
V: TRBV30
DNA: TGTGCCTGGAGTCCTCCCGACAGGGAGGCCTATGGCTACACCTTC
CDR3: CAWSPPDREAYGYTF

J: TRBJ2-5
size: few
length: 13
D: .
V: TRBV3-1/TRBV3-2
DNA: TGTGCCAGCAGCCAAGACAGGGCCCGCACCCAGTACTTC
CDR3: CASSQDRARTQYF

J: TRBJ1-2
size: many
length: 14
D: TRBD1
V: TRBV6-1
DNA: TGTGCCAGCAGTGAATCGGACAGGGACAATGGCTACACCTTC
CDR3: CASSESDRDNGYTF

J: TRBJ1-5
size: once
length: 13
D: .
V: TRBV7-9
DNA: TGTGCCAGCAGCTTAGACTTGCATCAGCCCCAGCATTTT
CDR3: CASSLDLHQPQHF

J: TRBJ1-2
size: .
length: 10
D: .
V: TRBV6-4
DNA: TGTGCCAACTACCCTCGGGTCCCCACCTTC
CDR3: CANYPRVPTF